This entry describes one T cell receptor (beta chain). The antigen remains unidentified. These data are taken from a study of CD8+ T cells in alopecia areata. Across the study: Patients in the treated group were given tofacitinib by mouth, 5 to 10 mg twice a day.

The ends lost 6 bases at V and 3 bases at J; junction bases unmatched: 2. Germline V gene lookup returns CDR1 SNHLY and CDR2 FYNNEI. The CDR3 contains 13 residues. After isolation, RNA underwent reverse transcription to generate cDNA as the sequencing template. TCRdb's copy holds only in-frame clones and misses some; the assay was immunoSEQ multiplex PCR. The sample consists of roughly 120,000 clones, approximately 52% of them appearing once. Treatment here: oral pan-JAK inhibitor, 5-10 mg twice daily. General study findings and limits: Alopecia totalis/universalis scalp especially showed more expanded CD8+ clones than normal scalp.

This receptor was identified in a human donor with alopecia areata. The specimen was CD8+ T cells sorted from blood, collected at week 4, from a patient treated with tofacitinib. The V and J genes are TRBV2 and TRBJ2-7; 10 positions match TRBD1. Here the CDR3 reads CASRGQGLYEQYF. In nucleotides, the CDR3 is TGTGCCAGCAGGGGACAGGGGCTCTACGAGCAGTACTTC.